The rows below give T cell receptor beta chains drawn from one sample of a study of shared clonotypes between healthy human individuals. Method: immunoSEQ multiplex PCR; TCRdb's copy keeps in-frame clones and lacks some. The sample includes about 2.3 million clones, 80% to 95% of them seen just once. Material: naive CD4+ T cells from PBMCs. The receptors were sampled from a man aged 18 to 30 in good health. Some clones in this sample may be carry-over from other donors' samples. The CDR3 runs from the conserved cysteine through the conserved F or W. A D gene is named only where the DNA matches it firmly. Clone size appears in some rows only: once, few, many, or a class for an expanded clone.

J gene: TRBJ1-2
D gene: .
clone size: .
V gene: TRBV4-1
CDR3 protein: CASSQDDYGYTF
CDR3 DNA: TGCGCCAGCAGCCAAGATGATTATGGCTACACCTTC

J gene: TRBJ1-2
D gene: .
clone size: few
V gene: TRBV9
CDR3 protein: CASSDTGSGYTF
CDR3 DNA: TGTGCCAGCAGCGATACAGGGTCTGGCTACACCTTC

J gene: TRBJ2-3
D gene: TRBD2
clone size: once
V gene: TRBV27
CDR3 protein: CATLPGRTRTDTQYF
CDR3 DNA: TGTGCCACCCTCCCCGGGAGGACCCGCACAGATACGCAGTATTTT

J gene: TRBJ2-2
D gene: .
clone size: .
V gene: TRBV27
CDR3 protein: CASSKPGLVTGELFF
CDR3 DNA: TGTGCCAGCAGTAAGCCAGGGTTGGTCACCGGGGAGCTGTTTTTT

J gene: TRBJ1-3
D gene: .
clone size: .
V gene: TRBV11-2
CDR3 protein: CASSFQGTGNTIYF
CDR3 DNA: TGTGCCAGCAGCTTCCAGGGTACTGGAAACACCATATATTTT

J gene: TRBJ1-4
D gene: TRBD1
clone size: .
V gene: TRBV14
CDR3 protein: CASSPKAGRGHYNEKLFF
CDR3 DNA: TGTGCCAGCAGCCCCAAGGCTGGGAGGGGGCATTATAATGAAAAACTGTTTTTT

J gene: TRBJ2-7
D gene: TRBD2
clone size: .
V gene: TRBV4-2
CDR3 protein: CASSREGGRGYEQYF
CDR3 DNA: TGTGCCAGCAGCCGGGAGGGCGGGAGAGGGTACGAGCAGTACTTC

J gene: TRBJ1-3
D gene: .
clone size: .
V gene: TRBV29-1
CDR3 protein: CSVEIDSGNTIYF
CDR3 DNA: TGCAGCGTTGAAATAGATTCTGGAAACACCATATATTTT

J gene: TRBJ2-3
D gene: .
clone size: .
V gene: TRBV2
CDR3 protein: CASSAGGLTDTQYF
CDR3 DNA: TGTGCCAGCAGCGCTGGGGGCCTCACAGATACGCAGTATTTT

J gene: TRBJ2-3
D gene: .
clone size: .
V gene: TRBV29-1
CDR3 protein: CSVDRGTDTQYF
CDR3 DNA: TGCAGCGTTGATAGGGGCACAGATACGCAGTATTTT

J gene: TRBJ2-7
D gene: .
clone size: .
V gene: TRBV14
CDR3 protein: CASRNRRSYEQYF
CDR3 DNA: TGTGCCAGCAGAAACAGACGCTCCTACGAGCAGTACTTC

J gene: TRBJ2-1
D gene: .
clone size: .
V gene: TRBV28
CDR3 protein: CASSLGQVEQFF
CDR3 DNA: TGTGCCAGCAGTTTAGGGCAGGTCGAGCAGTTCTTC

J gene: TRBJ2-7
D gene: TRBD2
clone size: .
V gene: TRBV2
CDR3 protein: CASSEGERGSYEQYF
CDR3 DNA: TGTGCCAGCAGTGAGGGGGAGCGGGGCTCCTACGAGCAGTACTTC

J gene: TRBJ2-7
D gene: TRBD1
clone size: .
V gene: TRBV5-1
CDR3 protein: CASSLPGTGLEEQYF
CDR3 DNA: TGCGCCAGCAGCTTACCCGGGACAGGGTTAGAAGAGCAGTACTTC